Below are 23 T cell receptor beta chains sequenced from a single sample in a study of blood T cells in healthy people across ages. A J-beta primer mix and a sample-barcoded 5' primer were used in a second PCR of roughly 6 to 11 cycles. TCRdb used MiXCR to reprocess the 5' RACE reads, holding one entry per CDR3 protein. Of roughly 830,000 distinct CDR3 sequences listed, around two thirds are singletons. Sequenced material: blood. The origin of the receptors is a man aged 25-40 years in good health.

CDR3 in DNA: TGTGCCAGCCCAAGGACCACTTCCTACAATGAGCAGTTCTTC. This sequence encodes CASPRTTSYNEQFF. The chain combines TRBV2 with TRBJ2-1; D gene ambiguous. The CDR3 length is 14 residues. Germline CDR1 reads SNHLY; CDR2 reads FYNNEI. V lost 8 bases, J lost 1 base, and 12 bases lay in between.

J is TRBJ1-1 and V is TRBV29-1; no clear D gene. The CDR3 totals 12 residues. V lost 7 bases and J lost 4, with 13 bases in between. Germline V lookup: CDR1 SQVTM, CDR2 ANQGSEA. In DNA form, the CDR3 reads TGCAGCGCCGAGGTTCGGCGCACTGAAGCTTTCTTT. Translated, it gives CSAEVRRTEAFF.

V is TRBV27 and J is TRBJ2-1, with TRBD2 as a possible D gene (6 bases). The CDR3 consists of 12 residues. Germline CDR1 and CDR2: MNHEY and SMNVEV (reference sequence). V lost 5 bases and J lost 9, with 11 bases in between. The CDR3 loop is CASSPAGSEQFF. For the CDR3, the DNA is TGTGCCAGCAGTCCCGCGGGGTCTGAGCAGTTCTTC.

The V gene is TRBV6-2 or TRBV6-3, the J gene TRBJ2-7, with D unresolved. The ends were cut back, 2 bases at V and 3 bases at J, with 11 bases in the middle. CDR1 and CDR2 from the germline V gene are MNHEY and SVGEGT. The CDR3 totals 14 residues. CDR3 sequence: CASSYGGFVYEQYF. Here the CDR3 DNA reads TGTGCCAGCAGTTACGGCGGTTTCGTCTACGAGCAGTACTTC.

CDR3 sequence reads: CASSPQGMGEAFF. Here the CDR3 DNA reads TGTGCCAGCAGTCCTCAGGGTATGGGTGAAGCTTTCTTT. The chain joins TRBV27 to TRBJ1-1, with a tentative D call TRBD1 (5 bases). V shed 5 bases and J shed 7 bases, with 14 bases lying between them. Per the germline V gene, CDR1 is MNHEY and CDR2 is SMNVEV (reference sequence). CDR3 length equals 13 residues.

The chain employs TRBV20-1 and TRBJ1-5, with TRBD1 as a possible D gene (6 bases). Trimming stripped 0 bases from V and 1 base from J, with 10 bases between. This CDR3 is 15 amino acids long. From germline, CDR1 is DFQATT and CDR2 SNEGSKA (reference sequence). This CDR3 reads CSARDQRGSNQPQHF. CDR3 sequence (DNA): TGCAGTGCTAGAGATCAAAGGGGGAGCAATCAGCCCCAGCATTTT.

This clonotype has just a few counts. The chain recombines TRBV3-1 with TRBJ2-3; TRBD2 matches 8 bases. Per germline, CDR1 LGHDT and CDR2 YNNKEL (reference sequence). J lost 5 bases, V lost 0 bases, and 4 bases had no gene match. This CDR3 spans 15 amino acids. The CDR3: CASSQDTGGQDTQYF. Here the CDR3 DNA reads TGTGCCAGCAGCCAAGATACGGGGGGGCAAGATACGCAGTATTTT.

The chain has TRBV4-3 and TRBJ2-1; 12 bases align to TRBD2. Germline CDR1 reads LGHNA; CDR2 reads YSLEER. The CDR3 sequence is 18 residues long. The J segment lost 7 bases and the V segment lost 0 bases, leaving 10 bases of the junction unmatched. The CDR3 nucleotides are TGCGCCAGCAGCCAAGACCCATGGACTAGCGGGGTTTATAATGAGCAGTTCTTC. This translates into CASSQDPWTSGVYNEQFF.

V and J are TRBV6-2 or TRBV6-3 and TRBJ1-2, with D tentatively TRBD1 (5 bases). This CDR3 contains 14 residues. The V and J ends lost 6 bases and 3 bases respectively, with 14 bases between them. Germline CDR1 MNHEY, CDR2 SVGEGT. The CDR3 reads CASSSSDSYYGYTF. In DNA, the CDR3 is TGTGCCAGCAGCTCCTCCGACAGCTACTATGGCTACACCTTC.

This clonotype was picked up a small number of times. V usage is TRBV10-3 and J usage is TRBJ2-1; D perhaps matches TRBD1 (6 bases). CDR1 ENHRY and CDR2 SYGVKD come from the germline V gene. Deletions cut 4 bases from V and 5 bases from J, with 18 bases between. CDR3 length equals 16 residues. CDR3 coding DNA: TGTGCCATCAGTGGGATAGACAGGCCCAGGGACAATGAGCAGTTCTTC. It is translated as CAISGIDRPRDNEQFF.

The chain uses TRBV9 and TRBJ1-2, with a possible D match to TRBD1 (5 bases). This CDR3 is built from 14 residues. V lost 6 bases and J 4 bases, leaving 16 bases between the germline ends. Germline V gene lookup returns CDR1 SGDLS and CDR2 YYNGEE. For the CDR3, the DNA is TGTGCCAGCACCTCCCGGGGAGGGGCCTATGGCTACACCTTC. Protein product: CASTSRGGAYGYTF.

This chain uses TRBV28 with TRBJ2-4, with 8 bases identical to TRBD1. V gave up 6 bases and J gave up 13 bases; unmatched junction bases: 14. Per the germline V gene, CDR1 is MDHEN and CDR2 is SYDVKM. The CDR3 is 14 amino acids. For the CDR3, the DNA is TGTGCCAGCAGCCCGAGGCAGGGGGCACTCGGGCAGTACTTC. This encodes CASSPRQGALGQYF.

This sequence joins TRBV12-3 or TRBV12-4 and TRBJ1-5; 11 bases align to TRBD1. There are 17 residues in the CDR3. The V gene end was trimmed by 5 bases and the J gene end by 2 bases; junction bases not matched to a gene: 8. CDR3 sequence (DNA): TGTGCCAGCAGTCCCGGACAGGGGGCGCCGGGCAATCAGCCCCAGCATTTT. It yields the protein CASSPGQGAPGNQPQHF.

This clonotype came up a few times. The chain couples TRBV7-2 to TRBJ1-1, with TRBD1 identical over 10 bases. Looked up from germline, CDR1 is SGHTA and CDR2 is FQGNSA. The CDR3 extends over 15 amino acids. V shed 5 bases, J shed 1 base, and the junction held 4 bases outside the gene matches. The CDR3 nucleotides read TGTGCCAGCAGCCTGAGGACAGGGGGGAACACTGAAGCTTTCTTT. It codes for CASSLRTGGNTEAFF.

This chain connects TRBV7-6 to TRBJ2-1; 9 bases map to TRBD1. With 3 bases clipped from V and 7 bases from J, the junction kept 13 bases outside the gene matches. Germline-derived CDR1 and CDR2 are SGHVS and FNYEAQ. The CDR3 consists of 17 residues. The CDR3 loop reads CASSFQAAGTGWNEQFF. For the CDR3, the DNA is TGTGCCAGCAGCTTCCAAGCGGCCGGGACAGGGTGGAATGAGCAGTTCTTC.

The CDR3, as DNA: TGTGCCAGCAATCAGGGGTCGGGCACTGAAGCTTTCTTT. Protein sequence: CASNQGSGTEAFF. V gene TRBV6-2 or TRBV6-3 combines with J gene TRBJ1-1, with TRBD1 as a possible D gene (6 bases). Looked up from germline, CDR1 is MNHEY and CDR2 is SVGEGT. This CDR3 has 13 amino acids. V lost 7 bases to trimming and J lost 4 bases, with 13 bases between them.

This clonotype came up a few times. The gene calls are TRBV4-2 and TRBJ2-4; D is ambiguous. Looked up from germline, CDR1 is LGHNA and CDR2 is YNFKEQ. V was cut by 0 bases and J by 6 bases, with 9 bases left in between. The CDR3 consists of 14 residues. The CDR3 sequence is CASSQEPVPNIQYF. The DNA of the CDR3 is TGTGCCAGCAGCCAAGAGCCTGTCCCAAACATTCAGTACTTC.

The chain has TRBV12-3 or TRBV12-4 and TRBJ1-2; D is possibly TRBD1 (6 bases). V was clipped by 3 bases and J by 8 bases, with 13 bases between them. The CDR3 consists of 13 residues. The CDR3 spells CASSFRGEGGYTF. The CDR3 region has the DNA TGTGCCAGCAGTTTTAGGGGGGAAGGAGGCTACACCTTC.

V usage is TRBV28 and J usage is TRBJ2-6, with D hard to call. This CDR3 has 13 amino acids. Looked up from germline, CDR1 is MDHEN and CDR2 is SYDVKM. The V gene lost 5 bases and the J gene lost 4 bases, with 6 bases spanning the gap. The CDR3 DNA reads as TGTGCCAGCAGTGCGGAGGGGGCCAACGTCCTGACTTTC. It codes for CASSAEGANVLTF.

The chain has TRBV7-3 and TRBJ2-3; 16 bases fit TRBD2. CDR3 length equals 14 residues. Germline CDR1 reads SGHTA; CDR2 reads FQGTGA. The V gene end was trimmed by 5 bases and the J gene end by 11 bases; junction bases not matched to a gene: 4. The CDR3 spells CASSPGTSGGVQYF. DNA of the CDR3: TGTGCCAGCAGCCCGGGGACTAGCGGGGGGGTGCAGTATTTT.

This clonotype has just one count. The CDR3 region is CASSSGQGRGYNEQFF. The CDR3 DNA sequence: TGTGCCAGCAGCTCCGGGCAGGGCAGGGGCTACAATGAGCAGTTCTTC. The chain joins TRBV7-6 to TRBJ2-1; TRBD1 might be the D (6 bases). Trimming cost V 4 bases and J 3 bases, with 16 bases left between them. This CDR3 is built from 16 residues. Per the germline V gene, CDR1 is SGHVS and CDR2 is FNYEAQ.

V is TRBV7-9 and J is TRBJ1-2, with D unresolved. The CDR3 runs to 13 residues. V was shortened by 3 bases and J by 4 bases, with 9 bases between the two germline ends. CDR1 and CDR2 (germline): SEHNR, FQNEAQ (reference sequence). The CDR3 region is CASSLAEGYGYTF. The DNA of the CDR3 is TGTGCCAGCAGCTTGGCAGAAGGCTATGGCTACACCTTC.

The rearrangement uses TRBV20-1 and TRBJ1-6, with 8 bases aligning to TRBD1. The junction had 7 bases not matched to a gene; V was cut back by 6 bases and J by 0 bases. Germline lookup yields CDR1 DFQATT and CDR2 SNEGSKA (reference sequence). This CDR3 is 16 amino acids long. The chain's CDR3 is CSAYRDRSSYNSPLHF. The DNA of the CDR3 is TGCAGTGCGTACCGGGACAGGAGCTCCTATAATTCACCCCTCCACTTT.